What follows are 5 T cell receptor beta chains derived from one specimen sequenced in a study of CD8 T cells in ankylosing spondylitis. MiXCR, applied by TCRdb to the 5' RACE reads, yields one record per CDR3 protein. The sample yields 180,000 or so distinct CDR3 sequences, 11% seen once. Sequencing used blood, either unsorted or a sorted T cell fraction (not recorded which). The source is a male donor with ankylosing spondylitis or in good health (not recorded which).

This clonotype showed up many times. CDR3 loop: CASSLESGEQFF. Here the CDR3 DNA reads TGCGCCAGCAGCTTAGAGTCGGGCGAGCAGTTCTTC. The genes are TRBV5-1 and TRBJ2-1, with no clear D. The CDR3 is made up of 12 amino acids. In germline, CDR1 is SGHRS, CDR2 YFSETQ. V was shortened by 2 bases and J by 10 bases, with 10 bases between the two germline ends.

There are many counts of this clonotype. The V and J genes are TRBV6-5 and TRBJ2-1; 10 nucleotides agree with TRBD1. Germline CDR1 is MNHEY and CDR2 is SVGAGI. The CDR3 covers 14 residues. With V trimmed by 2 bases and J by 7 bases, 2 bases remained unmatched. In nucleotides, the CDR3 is TGTGCCAGCAGTTACGGGACAGGGGATAATGAGCAGTTCTTC. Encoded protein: CASSYGTGDNEQFF.

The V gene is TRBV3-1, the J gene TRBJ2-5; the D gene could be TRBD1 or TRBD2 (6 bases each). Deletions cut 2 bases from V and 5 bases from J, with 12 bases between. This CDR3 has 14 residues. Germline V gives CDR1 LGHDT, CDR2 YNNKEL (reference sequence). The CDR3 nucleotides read TGTGCCAGCAGCCAACGGGGGCAAAGGGAGACCCAGTACTTC. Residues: CASSQRGQRETQYF.

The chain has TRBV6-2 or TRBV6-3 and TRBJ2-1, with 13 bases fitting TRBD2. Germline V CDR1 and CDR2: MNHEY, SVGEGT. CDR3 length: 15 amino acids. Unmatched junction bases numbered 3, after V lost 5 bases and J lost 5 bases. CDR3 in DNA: TGTGCCAGCAGTGGACTAGCGGGGGTTAACAATGAGCAGTTCTTC. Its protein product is CASSGLAGVNNEQFF.

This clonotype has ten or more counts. CDR3 nucleotide sequence: TGTGCCAGCAGCCGAGGGGTTGAGACCCAGTACTTC. Translating it yields CASSRGVETQYF. V gene TRBV11-2 combines with J gene TRBJ2-5, with D possibly being TRBD1 or TRBD2 (5 bases each). CDR1 and CDR2 from the germline V gene are SGHAT and FQNNGV. This CDR3 contains 12 residues. Between the trimmed V and J ends, which lost 5 bases and 5 bases, there was a span of 9 bases.